This T cell receptor beta chain comes out of a study of T cells in tuberculosis. Generated by immunoSEQ multiplex PCR, the TCRdb table keeps only in-frame clones and is missing some. The sample contains about 35,000 clones, approximately 93% of which appear only once. Looked up from germline, CDR1 is SEHNR and CDR2 is FQNEAQ (reference sequence). V gave up 2 bases and J gave up 0 bases, with 14 bases separating them. This CDR3 is built from 17 residues. The time point: new active TB diagnosis, blood taken before or within 7 days of starting treatment. The sequenced sample was PBMCs, obtained at tuberculosis diagnosis. The chain links TRBV7-9 to TRBJ1-3; D perhaps matches TRBD1 (5 bases). This clonotype was obtained from an adult with tuberculosis. The CDR3 sequence: CASSLWGSSGSGNTIYF. CDR3 DNA: TGTGCCAGCAGCTTATGGGGCAGCTCAGGCTCTGGAAACACCATATATTTT.